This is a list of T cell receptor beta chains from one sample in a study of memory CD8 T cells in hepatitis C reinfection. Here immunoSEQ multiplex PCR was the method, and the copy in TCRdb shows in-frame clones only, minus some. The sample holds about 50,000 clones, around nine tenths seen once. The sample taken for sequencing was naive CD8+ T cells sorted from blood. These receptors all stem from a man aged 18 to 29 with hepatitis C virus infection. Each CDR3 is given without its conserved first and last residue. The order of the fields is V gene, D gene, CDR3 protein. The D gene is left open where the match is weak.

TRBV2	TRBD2	ASIRTSGGQETQY
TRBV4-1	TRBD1	ASSRTGGEQTGELF
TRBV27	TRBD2	ASSPAGLARWGQETQY
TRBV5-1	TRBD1	ASSLGQGARTEAF
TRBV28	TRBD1	ASSTDRGNEKLF
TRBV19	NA	ASTPQGYSSYNEQF
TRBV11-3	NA	ASSDGSYEQY
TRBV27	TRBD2	ASTSRTSAHNEQF
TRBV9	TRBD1	ASSVSGGSNQPQH
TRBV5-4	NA	ASSLGENSYEQY
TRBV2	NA	ASTESSYNEQF
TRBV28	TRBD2	ASSRGTTYNEQF
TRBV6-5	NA	ASSAEEVTDTQY
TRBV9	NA	ASSVALDSLNQY
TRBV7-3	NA	ASSLTGDTLYEQY
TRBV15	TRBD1	ATGTVNTGELF
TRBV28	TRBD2	ASSGLAGGFEQY
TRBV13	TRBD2	ASSLDTTSGGATDTQY
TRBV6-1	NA	ASSRDITDTQY
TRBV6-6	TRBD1	ASSTDRGKTEAF
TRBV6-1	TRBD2	ASSELAESSYNEQF
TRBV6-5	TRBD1	ASRQGWDTGELF
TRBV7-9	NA	ASSLVGAYDEQY
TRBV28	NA	ASTSPVGATNEKLF
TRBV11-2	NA	ASSPGLGQETQY
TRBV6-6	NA	ASSPGLLSYEQY
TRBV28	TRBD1	ASSLGTGSVQPQH
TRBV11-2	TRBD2	ASSLGSGHDSSYEQY
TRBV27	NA	ASSPVWGGNNQPQH
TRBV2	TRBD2	ASSDASGRTYSADTQY
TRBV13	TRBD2	ASRGLAGPPDTQY
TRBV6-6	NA	ASSYGSGSPQH
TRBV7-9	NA	ASQSGHYNEQF
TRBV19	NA	ASSWEVGNEQF
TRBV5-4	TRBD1	ASSFGTGSSYEQY
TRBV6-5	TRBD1	ASTLTGVAEAF
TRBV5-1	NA	ASSSATPNTGELF
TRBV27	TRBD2	ASSFGTSGTYEQY
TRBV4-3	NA	ASSQREGRVTEAF
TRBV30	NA	AWYGPQAIFYGYT
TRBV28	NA	ASSWGPSGSYEQY